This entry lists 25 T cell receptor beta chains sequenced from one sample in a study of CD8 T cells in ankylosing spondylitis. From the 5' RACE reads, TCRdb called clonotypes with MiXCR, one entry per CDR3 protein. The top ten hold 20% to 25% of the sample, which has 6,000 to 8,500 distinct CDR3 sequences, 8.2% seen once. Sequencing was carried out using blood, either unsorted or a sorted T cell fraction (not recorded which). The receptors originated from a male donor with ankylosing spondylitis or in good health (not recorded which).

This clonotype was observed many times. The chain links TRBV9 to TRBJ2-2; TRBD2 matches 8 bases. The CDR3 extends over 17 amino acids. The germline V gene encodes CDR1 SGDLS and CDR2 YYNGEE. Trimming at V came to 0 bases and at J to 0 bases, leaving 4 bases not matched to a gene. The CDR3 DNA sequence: TGTGCCAGCAGCGTAGCTCTCGGGGGGGCGAACACCGGGGAGCTGTTTTTT. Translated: CASSVALGGANTGELFF.

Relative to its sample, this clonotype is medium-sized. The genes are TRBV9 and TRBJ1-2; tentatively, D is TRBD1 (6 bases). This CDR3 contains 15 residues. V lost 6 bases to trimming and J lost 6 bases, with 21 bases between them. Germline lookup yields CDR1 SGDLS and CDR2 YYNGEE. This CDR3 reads CASTPGDNNFNGYTF. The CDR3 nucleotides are TGTGCCAGCACTCCAGGGGATAACAATTTCAATGGCTACACCTTC.

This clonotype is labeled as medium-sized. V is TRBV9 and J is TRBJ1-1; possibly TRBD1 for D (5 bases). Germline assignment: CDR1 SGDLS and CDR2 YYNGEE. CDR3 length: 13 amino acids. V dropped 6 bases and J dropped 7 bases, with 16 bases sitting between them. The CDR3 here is CASTGTREGEAFF. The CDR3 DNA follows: TGTGCCAGCACCGGGACCCGAGAGGGTGAAGCTTTCTTT. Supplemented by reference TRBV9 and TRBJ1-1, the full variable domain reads DSGVTQTPKHLITATGQRVTLRCSPRSGDLSVYWYQQSLDQGLQFLIQYYNGEERAKGNILERFSAQQFPDLHSELNLSSLELGDSALYFCASTGTREGEAFFGQGTRLTVV.

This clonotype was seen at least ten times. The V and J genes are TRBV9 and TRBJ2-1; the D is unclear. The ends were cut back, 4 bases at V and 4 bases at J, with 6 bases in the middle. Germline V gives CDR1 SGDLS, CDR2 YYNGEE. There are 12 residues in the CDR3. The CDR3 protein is CASSLKYNEQFF. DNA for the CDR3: TGTGCCAGCAGCCTCAAATACAATGAGCAGTTCTTC.

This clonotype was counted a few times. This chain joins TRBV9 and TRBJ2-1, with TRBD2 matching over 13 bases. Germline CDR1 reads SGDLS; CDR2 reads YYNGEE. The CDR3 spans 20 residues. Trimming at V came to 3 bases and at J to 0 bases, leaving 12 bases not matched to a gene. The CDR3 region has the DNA TGTGCCAGCAGCGCCGCACTAGCGGGAGGGGGAGCGAGCTCCTACAATGAGCAGTTCTTC. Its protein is CASSAALAGGGASSYNEQFF.

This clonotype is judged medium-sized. CDR3 sequence: CASSPPSGGNIQYF. In nucleotides, the CDR3 is TGTGCCAGCAGCCCCCCTAGCGGGGGAAACATTCAGTACTTC. The chain links TRBV9 to TRBJ2-4; 10 bases line up with TRBD2. V lost 4 bases to trimming and J lost 6 bases; unmatched junction nucleotides: 4. CDR3 length equals 14 residues. Germline-derived CDR1 and CDR2 are SGDLS and YYNGEE.

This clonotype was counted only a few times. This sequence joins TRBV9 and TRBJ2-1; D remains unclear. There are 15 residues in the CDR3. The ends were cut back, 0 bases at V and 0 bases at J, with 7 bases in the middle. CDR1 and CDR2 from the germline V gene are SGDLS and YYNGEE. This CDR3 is CASSVGVSSYNEQFF. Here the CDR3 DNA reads TGTGCCAGCAGCGTAGGAGTCAGCTCCTACAATGAGCAGTTCTTC.

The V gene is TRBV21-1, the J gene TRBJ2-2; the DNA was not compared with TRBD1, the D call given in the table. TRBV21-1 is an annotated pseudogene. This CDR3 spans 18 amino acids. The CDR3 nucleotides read TGTGCCAGCAGCAAGGCGACCGAAACAGGTCCGAACACCGGGGAGCTGTTTTTT. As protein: CASSKATETGPNTGELFF.

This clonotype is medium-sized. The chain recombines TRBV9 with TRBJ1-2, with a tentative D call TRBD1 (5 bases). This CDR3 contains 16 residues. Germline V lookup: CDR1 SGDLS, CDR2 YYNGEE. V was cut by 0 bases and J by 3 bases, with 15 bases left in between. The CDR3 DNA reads TGTGCCAGCAGCGTAGATCGGCAGGGCCAAGACTATGGCTACACCTTC. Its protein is CASSVDRQGQDYGYTF.

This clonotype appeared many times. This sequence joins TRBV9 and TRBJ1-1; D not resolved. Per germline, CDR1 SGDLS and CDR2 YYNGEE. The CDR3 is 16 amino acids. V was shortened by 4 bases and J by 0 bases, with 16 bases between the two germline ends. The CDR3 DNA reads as TGTGCCAGCAGCATACAACCGGGTGGGATGAACACTGAAGCTTTCTTT. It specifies CASSIQPGGMNTEAFF.

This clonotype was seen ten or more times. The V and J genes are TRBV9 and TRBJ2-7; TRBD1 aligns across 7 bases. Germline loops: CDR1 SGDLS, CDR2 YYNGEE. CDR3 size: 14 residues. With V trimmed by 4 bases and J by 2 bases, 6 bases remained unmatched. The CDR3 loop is CASSPGDSTYEQYV. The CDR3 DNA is TGTGCCAGCAGCCCAGGGGACAGCACCTACGAGCAGTACGTC.

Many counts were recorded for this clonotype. Here the CDR3 DNA reads TGTGCCAGCGGATACAGGGGGGCCTACGAGCAGTACGTC. This encodes CASGYRGAYEQYV. This chain connects TRBV6-9 to TRBJ2-7; 8 bases match TRBD1. The CDR3 has 13 amino acids. V lost 8 bases, J lost 2 bases, and 5 bases stayed unmatched. Per germline, CDR1 MNHGY and CDR2 SVAAGI.

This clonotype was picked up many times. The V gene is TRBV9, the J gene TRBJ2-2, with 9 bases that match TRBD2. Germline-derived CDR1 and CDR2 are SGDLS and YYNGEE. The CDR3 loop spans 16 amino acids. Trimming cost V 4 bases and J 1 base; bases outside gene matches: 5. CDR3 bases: TGTGCCAGCAGCAAGGGACTAGCCGAGAACACCGGGGAGCTGTTTTTT. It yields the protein CASSKGLAENTGELFF.

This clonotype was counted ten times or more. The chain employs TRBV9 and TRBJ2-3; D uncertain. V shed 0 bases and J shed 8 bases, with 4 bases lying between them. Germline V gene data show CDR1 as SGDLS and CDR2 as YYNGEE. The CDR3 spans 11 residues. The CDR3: CASSVDGTQYF. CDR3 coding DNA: TGTGCCAGCAGCGTAGACGGTACGCAGTATTTT. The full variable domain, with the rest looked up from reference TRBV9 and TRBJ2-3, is DSGVTQTPKHLITATGQRVTLRCSPRSGDLSVYWYQQSLDQGLQFLIQYYNGEERAKGNILERFSAQQFPDLHSELNLSSLELGDSALYFCASSVDGTQYFGPGTRLTVL.

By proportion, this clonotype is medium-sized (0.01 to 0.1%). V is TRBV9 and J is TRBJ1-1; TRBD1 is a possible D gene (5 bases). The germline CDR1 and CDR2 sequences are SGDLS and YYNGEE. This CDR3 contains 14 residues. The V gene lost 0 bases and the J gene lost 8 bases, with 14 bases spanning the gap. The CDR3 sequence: CASSVGSGAREAFF. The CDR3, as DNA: TGTGCCAGCAGCGTAGGTAGCGGGGCCAGAGAAGCTTTCTTT.

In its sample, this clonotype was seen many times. In nucleotides, the CDR3 is TGTGCCAGCAGCGCCGAAACTTACACCGGGGAGCTGTTTTTT. It is translated as CASSAETYTGELFF. The chain is built from TRBV9 and TRBJ2-2, with D unclear. The CDR3 sequence is 14 residues long. With 3 bases removed from V and 3 bases from J, the gap between germline ends came to 9 bases. The germline V gene has CDR1 SGDLS and CDR2 YYNGEE.

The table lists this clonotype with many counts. For the CDR3, the DNA is TGTGCCAGCAGCGTAGGAGGGGGGCAAGAGACCCAGTACTTC. Its protein is CASSVGGGQETQYF. The V gene is TRBV9, the J gene TRBJ2-5; D is perhaps TRBD1 or TRBD2 (6 bases each). The CDR3 loop spans 14 amino acids. Germline values: CDR1 SGDLS, CDR2 YYNGEE. V lost 0 bases, J lost 2 bases, and 8 bases lay in between.

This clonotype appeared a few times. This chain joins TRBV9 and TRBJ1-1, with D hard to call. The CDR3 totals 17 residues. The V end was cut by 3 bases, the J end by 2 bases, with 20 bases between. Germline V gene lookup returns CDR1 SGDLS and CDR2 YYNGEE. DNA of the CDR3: TGTGCCAGCAGCGACCCAGGCGGAGGGCAGCCTAACACTGAAGCTTTCTTT. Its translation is CASSDPGGGQPNTEAFF.

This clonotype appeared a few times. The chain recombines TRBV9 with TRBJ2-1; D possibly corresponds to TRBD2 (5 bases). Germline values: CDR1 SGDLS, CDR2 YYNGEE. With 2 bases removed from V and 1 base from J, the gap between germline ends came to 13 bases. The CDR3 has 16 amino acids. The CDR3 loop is CASSVAGGFSYNEQFF. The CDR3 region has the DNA TGTGCCAGCAGCGTGGCGGGTGGATTTTCCTACAATGAGCAGTTCTTC. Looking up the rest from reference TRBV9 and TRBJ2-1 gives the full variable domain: DSGVTQTPKHLITATGQRVTLRCSPRSGDLSVYWYQQSLDQGLQFLIQYYNGEERAKGNILERFSAQQFPDLHSELNLSSLELGDSALYFCASSVAGGFSYNEQFFGPGTRLTVL.

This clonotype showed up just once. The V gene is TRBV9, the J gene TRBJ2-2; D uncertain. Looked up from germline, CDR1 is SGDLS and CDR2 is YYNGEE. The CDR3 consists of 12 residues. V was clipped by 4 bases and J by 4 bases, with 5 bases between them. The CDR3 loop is CASSRRTGELFF. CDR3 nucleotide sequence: TGTGCCAGCAGCCGACGCACCGGGGAGCTGTTTTTT.

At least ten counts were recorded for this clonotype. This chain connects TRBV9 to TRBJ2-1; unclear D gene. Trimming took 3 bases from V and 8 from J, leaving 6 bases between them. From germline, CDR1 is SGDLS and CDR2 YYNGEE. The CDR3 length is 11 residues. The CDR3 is CASSDSHEQFF. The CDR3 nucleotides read TGTGCCAGCAGCGACTCTCATGAGCAGTTCTTC.

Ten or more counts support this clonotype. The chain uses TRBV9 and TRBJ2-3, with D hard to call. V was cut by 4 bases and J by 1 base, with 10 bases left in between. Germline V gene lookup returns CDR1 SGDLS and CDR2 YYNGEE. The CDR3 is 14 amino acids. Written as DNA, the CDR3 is TGTGCCAGCAGCCCCGGGCCTGGCACAGATACGCAGTATTTT. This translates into CASSPGPGTDTQYF.

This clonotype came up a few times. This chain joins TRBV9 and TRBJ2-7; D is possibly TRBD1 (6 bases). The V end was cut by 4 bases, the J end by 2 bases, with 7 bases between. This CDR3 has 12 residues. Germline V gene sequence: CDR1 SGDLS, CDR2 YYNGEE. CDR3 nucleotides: TGTGCCAGCAGCCAGGGGACCTACGAGCAGTACGTC. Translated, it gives CASSQGTYEQYV.

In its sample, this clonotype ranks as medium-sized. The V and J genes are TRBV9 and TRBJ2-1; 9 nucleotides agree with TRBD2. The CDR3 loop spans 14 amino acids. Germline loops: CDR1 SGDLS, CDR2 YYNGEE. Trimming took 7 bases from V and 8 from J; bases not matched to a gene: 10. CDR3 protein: CASGGGGGADEQFF. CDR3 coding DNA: TGTGCCAGCGGGGGAGGCGGGGGGGCCGATGAGCAGTTCTTC.

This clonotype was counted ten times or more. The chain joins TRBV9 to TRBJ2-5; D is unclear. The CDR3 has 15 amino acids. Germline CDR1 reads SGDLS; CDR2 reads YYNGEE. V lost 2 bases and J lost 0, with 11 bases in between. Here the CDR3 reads CASSVRAQYQETQYF. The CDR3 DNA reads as TGTGCCAGCAGCGTTCGGGCCCAGTACCAAGAGACCCAGTACTTC. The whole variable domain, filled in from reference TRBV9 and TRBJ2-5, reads DSGVTQTPKHLITATGQRVTLRCSPRSGDLSVYWYQQSLDQGLQFLIQYYNGEERAKGNILERFSAQQFPDLHSELNLSSLELGDSALYFCASSVRAQYQETQYFGPGTRLLVL.